The rows below give T cell receptor beta chains drawn from one sample of a study of blood T cell repertoires in COVID-19. The data were produced by immunoSEQ multiplex PCR, yet TCRdb's version contains in-frame clones alone and is incomplete. The table includes about 130,000 clones, about 80% detected once. Sequencing was performed on peripheral blood. The receptor set was obtained from a woman older than 75 with acute or convalescent COVID-19. CDR3s include the opening cysteine and the closing phenylalanine or tryptophan. Some rows have no size entry. The others give once, few or many, or a class for an expanded clone.

>-|TRBV5-1|17
CASSSQGPGQGEDTQYF
>-|TRBV5-6|15
CASSRRDTYTGELFF
>-|TRBV27|13
CASSLDSQETQYF
>-|TRBV5-1|16
CASSLAGTGNTGELFF
>-|TRBV27|15
CASSLYTGGNTEAFF
>-|TRBV25-1|15
CASSERATGGTGAFF
>-|TRBV30|13
CAWSVRRGYGYTF
>-|TRBV11-2|16
CASSLTGGLANEKLFF
>-|TRBV27|15
CASSFQAGGHNEQFF
>-|TRBV19|17
CASSNLARQGGNYGYTF
>-|TRBV7-9|14
CASSPKTYPWEQFF
>-|TRBV9|15
CASSPRTGGGYGYTF
>-|TRBV30|12
CACGQGGYGYTF
>-|TRBV18|14
CASSPGPENTEAFF
>-|TRBV7-2|13
CASSSGGVDTQYF
>-|TRBV19|15
CASSELGQGVTEAFF
>-|TRBV7-2|15
CASSLQRLAGGRQYF
>once|TRBV13|17
CASSLMGGAPFNYGYTF
>once|TRBV19|16
CASSIDGRGRDYGYTF
>-|TRBV5-1|14
CASSLGGRTDTQYF
>-|TRBV6-2/TRBV6-3|16
CASSYSTQGARYEQYF
>-|TRBV7-2|15
CASSFDRGANEKLFF
>-|TRBV5-8|16
CASSLEDGRGRGELFF
>-|TRBV6-4|14
CASSEQAAGQPQHF
>-|TRBV5-1|14
CASRSGLPNSPLHF
>-|TRBV18|14
CASSPTGEGYEQYF
>-|TRBV27|15
CASSHPGQNRLKLFF
>-|TRBV2|15
CASSEDSGGAETQYF
>-|TRBV5-1|14
CASNSDPGNEKLFF
>-|TRBV5-6|13
CASSVDSQYEQYF
>once|TRBV18|16
CASQQPGGSTHYGYTF
>-|TRBV6-5|14
CASSFRGNYNEQFF
>-|TRBV7-2|15
CASSLASVLNYGYTF
>-|TRBV7-3|17
CASSLTPHGQGGTEAFF
>-|TRBV7-9|15
CASSIRQAGTTEAFF
>-|TRBV18|14
CASSPDRGLDTQYF
>-|TRBV2|14
CASSIVGGGETQYF
>-|TRBV10-2|12
CASSESKGKLFF
>-|TRBV7-6|15
CASSLRSGSSYEQYF
>-|TRBV4-2|16
CASSQVLQGEGSPLHF
>-|TRBV25-1|15
CASSEGTGSTGELFF
>-|TRBV2|13
CASSWGLAGEQYF
>-|TRBV5-1|15
CASSSAGQLGEKLFF
>-|TRBV29-1|14
CSSRPDREGNTIYF